The entry that follows covers one TCR beta chain sequence. The data were taken from a study of shared clonotypes between healthy human individuals. Across the study: Donors, aged 18 to 49, were a couple of women and three men.

Germline-derived CDR1 and CDR2 are SEHNR and FQNEAQ (reference sequence). The CDR3 has 15 residues. Trimming removed 5 bases from V and 5 bases from J, with 16 bases in between. In replicate PCRs of unsorted PBMC, approximately 0.3 ug DNA, 30,000 or so T cell genomes, was used. In the authors' workflow: With immunoSEQ giving junction-only sequences and no quality scores, filtering differed. Clones were read by immunoSEQ multiplex PCR, and TCRdb kept only the in-frame ones, dropping some. V and J calls and clone size are as listed in that table; D and trimming were resolved from the DNA. The profile shows about 480,000 clones, roughly 78% of them singletons.

V gene TRBV7-9 combines with J gene TRBJ2-1, with D hard to call. This TCR derives from a woman in her forties in good health. Some clones in this sample may be carry-over from other donors' samples. Sequencing was performed on PBMCs. CDR3 sequence: CASSLGLGSNNEQFF. For the CDR3, the DNA is TGTGCCAGCAGCCTGGGATTGGGATCCAACAATGAGCAGTTCTTC. Together with reference TRBV7-9 and TRBJ2-1, the CDR3 gives the full variable domain: DTGVSQNPRHKITKRGQNVTFRCDPISEHNRLYWYRQTLGQGPEFLTYFQNEAQLEKSRLLSDRFSAERPKGSFSTLEIQRTEQGDSAMYLCASSLGLGSNNEQFFGPGTRLTVL.